This T cell receptor (beta chain) was documented in a study of CD8 T cells in ankylosing spondylitis. The authors made TCR beta libraries by quantitative 5'-RACE with molecular barcodes. TCRdb called the 5' RACE reads again in MiXCR, with one record for every CDR3 protein. The sample shows 150,000 to 200,000 distinct CDR3 sequences, around a third of them seen only once. Concerning this clonotype itself: As yet, its antigen is unknown.

The study's findings and limits: According to the report, clones linked to the disease were significantly enriched in matched synovial fluid samples taken from ankylosing spondylitis patients. Both synovial fluid and blood in reactive arthritis had previously been reported to carry some motif variants. Ankylosing spondylitis blood seemed to carry a telltale TCR beta motif made of roughly 8 highly homologous variants.

Sequencing was done on a sample of synovial fluid, either unsorted or a sorted T cell fraction (not recorded which). The receptor's source is a male donor with ankylosing spondylitis.

Here the CDR3 reads CASSGAGTSFGQYF. The DNA for the CDR3 is TGCGCCAGCAGTGGCGCCGGGACTAGCTTTGGCCAGTACTTC. The genes are TRBV4-1 and TRBJ2-5; 9 positions agree with TRBD2. The germline gives CDR1 MGHRA, CDR2 YSYEKL. Trimming removed 6 bases from V and 10 bases from J; junction bases left unmatched: 12. This CDR3 has 14 residues.